This T cell receptor beta chain was recovered during a study of blood T cell repertoires in COVID-19. Study in general: T cells, B-cell-depleted T cells, or PBMCs supplied cDNA or gDNA.

As processed by the authors: It was from reference gene primer amplification that nucleated cell counts were estimated. The method was immunoSEQ multiplex PCR; TCRdb's version includes in-frame clones alone and lacks a portion of them. That table supplies the V and J calls and clone size; D and trimming were determined from the DNA. The sample contains under 95,000 clones, 70% to 85% of which appear only once. This clone has only one observation. The CDR3 length is 15 residues. The TCR was taken from a man in his fifties with active or convalescent COVID-19. V is TRBV7-5 and J is TRBJ1-5. TRBV7-5 is an annotated pseudogene. The specimen was peripheral blood. This CDR3 reads CARSLVGGRNQPQHF. The CDR3 DNA is TGTGCCAGAAGCTTAGTGGGGGGGCGCAATCAGCCCCAGCATTTT.